The 27 T cell receptor beta chains given below trace back to one sample, sequenced in a study of Tregs in tolerant kidney transplant recipients. Sequenced by immunoSEQ multiplex PCR; TCRdb stores in-frame clones only, minus some. This sample has some 65,000 clones, with 80% to 85% found just once. The source material was CD4+ T cells from blood. The receptors come from a human donor in good health.

The chain has TRBV7-3 and TRBJ2-1; D is possibly TRBD2 (6 bases). The CDR3 runs 13 residues. Per the germline V gene, CDR1 is SGHTA and CDR2 is FQGTGA. The V end was cut by 5 bases, the J end by 10 bases, with 15 bases between. The CDR3 here is CASSTRGAGEQFF. The CDR3 DNA follows: TGTGCCAGCAGCACCAGAGGGGCGGGGGAGCAGTTCTTC.

J is TRBJ1-5 and V is TRBV6-1, with TRBD1 matching over 7 bases. The ends lost 6 bases at V and 6 bases at J; junction bases unmatched: 5. Germline V lookup: CDR1 MNHNS, CDR2 SASEGT. The CDR3 sequence is 13 residues long. The CDR3 DNA is TGTGCCAGCAGACAGGGGAATAGTCAGCCCCAGCATTTT. Translating it yields CASRQGNSQPQHF.

In the case of this clone: An end of the junction differs from the germline gene, which may be a read error. This chain uses TRBV5-5 with TRBJ1-2; 11 bases line up with TRBD1. Germline assignment: CDR1 SGHKS and CDR2 YYEKEE (reference sequence). The CDR3 runs 14 residues. CDR3 amino acids: CASSQGQGVYGYTF. In nucleotides, the CDR3 is TGCGCCAGCAGCCAGGGACAGGGGGTGTATGGCTACACCTTC. Together with reference TRBV5-5 and TRBJ1-2, the CDR3 gives the full variable domain: DAGVTQSPTHLIKTRGQQVTLRCSPISGHKSVSWYQQVLGQGPQFIFQYYEKEERGRGNFPDRFSARQFPNYSSELNVNALLLGDSALYLCASSQGQGVYGYTFGSGTRLTVV.

This sequence joins TRBV30 and TRBJ1-2; tentative D call: TRBD1 (5 bases). Germline CDR1 is GTSNPN and CDR2 is SVGIG (reference sequence). The CDR3 is 13 residues long. Trimming left V 1 base short and J 4 bases short, with 10 bases between. As DNA, the CDR3 is TGTGCCTGGAGTGAGGGGCAGGGCTATGGCTACACCTTC. Translated: CAWSEGQGYGYTF.

The chain recombines TRBV9 with TRBJ2-1, with D maybe TRBD2 (6 bases). This CDR3 is built from 16 residues. Germline V lookup: CDR1 SGDLS, CDR2 YYNGEE. V lost 5 bases and J lost 9, with 24 bases in between. The CDR3: CASSTERTVHSGEQFF. In DNA form, the CDR3 reads TGTGCCAGCAGTACTGAAAGAACAGTGCATAGCGGTGAGCAGTTCTTC.

J is TRBJ2-7 and V is TRBV27; 7 bases agree with TRBD1. Germline CDR1 and CDR2: MNHEY and SMNVEV (reference sequence). This CDR3 is built from 15 residues. V lost 2 bases and J lost 4; bases outside the gene matches: 8. DNA of the CDR3: TGTGCCAGCAGTTTAAACGAGGGGGCGCGGTACGAGCAGTACTTC. Protein: CASSLNEGARYEQYF.

J is TRBJ2-5 and V is TRBV6-5; D gene uncertain. The V gene lost 7 bases and the J gene lost 4 bases, with 7 bases spanning the gap. Per the germline V gene, CDR1 is MNHEY and CDR2 is SVGAGI. This CDR3 is 11 amino acids long. For the CDR3, the DNA is TGTGCCAGCACTCGTGCAGAGACCCAGTACTTC. This gives the protein CASTRAETQYF.

This clone was seen a few times. Other DNA variants within this sample encode the same CDR3. CDR3 sequence reads: CASRPGQGTDTQYF. The CDR3 DNA reads as TGTGCCAGCCGTCCGGGACAGGGGACAGATACGCAGTATTTT. The chain employs TRBV11-3 and TRBJ2-3; 10 nucleotides align to TRBD1. J lost 3 bases, V lost 8 bases, and 5 bases had no gene match. From germline, CDR1 is SGHNT and CDR2 YENEEA. CDR3 size: 14 residues.

The V call is TRBV7-3, the J call TRBJ1-5; no firm D call. Per the germline V gene, CDR1 is SGHTA and CDR2 is FQGTGA. With 4 bases removed from V and 4 bases from J, the gap between germline ends came to 17 bases. CDR3 length equals 16 residues. The CDR3 loop is CASSSRRKGSNQPQHF. The CDR3 bases are TGTGCCAGCAGCTCCCGACGAAAGGGTTCAAATCAGCCCCAGCATTTT.

This chain joins TRBV19 and TRBJ2-6, with D possibly being TRBD2 (6 bases). The germline gives CDR1 LNHDA, CDR2 SQIVND (reference sequence). The CDR3 sequence is 17 residues long. V was trimmed by 7 bases and J by 4 bases, leaving 20 bases between them. CDR3 coding DNA: TGTGCCAGTACCTTATCAGGAGGGCTTCGCGGGGCCAACGTCCTGACTTTC. The encoded protein is CASTLSGGLRGANVLTF.

There are many counts of this clone. The chain employs TRBV7-9 and TRBJ1-2, with D perhaps matching TRBD1 (5 bases). Trimming cost V 4 bases and J 3 bases, with 18 bases left between them. Germline V lookup: CDR1 SEHNR, CDR2 FQNEAQ (reference sequence). CDR3 length: 16 residues. The DNA of the CDR3 is TGTGCCAGCAGCTCGATCCGCCAACGGGACGACTATGGCTACACCTTC. This translates into CASSSIRQRDDYGYTF.

This chain connects TRBV6-6 to TRBJ2-1; the D gene is possibly TRBD2 (6 bases). The V end lost 0 bases, the J end lost 0 bases, and 6 bases lay between the germline ends. The length of the CDR3 is 15 residues. Germline CDR1 and CDR2: MNHNY and SVGAGI (reference sequence). The chain's CDR3 is CASSYSGLSYNEQFF. CDR3 nucleotides: TGTGCCAGCAGTTACTCGGGACTCTCCTACAATGAGCAGTTCTTC.

The V call is TRBV25-1, the J call TRBJ1-6; 8 nucleotides line up with TRBD1. The junction had 8 bases not matched to a gene; V was cut back by 4 bases and J by 0 bases. This CDR3 has 18 residues. Germline V gene lookup returns CDR1 MGHDK and CDR2 SYGVNS. The CDR3 DNA reads TGTGCCAGCAGTGGGGGACAGGCGGCGAGCTCCTATAATTCACCCCTCCACTTT. Protein: CASSGGQAASSYNSPLHF.

The J gene is TRBJ2-3, the V gene TRBV27, with 10 bases lining up with TRBD2. V lost 4 bases and J lost 6; bases outside the gene matches: 13. This CDR3 has 17 residues. The germline V gene has CDR1 MNHEY and CDR2 SMNVEV (reference sequence). The CDR3 protein is CASSSLPLAGVSDTQYF. The CDR3 DNA reads as TGTGCCAGCAGTTCCCTCCCCCTAGCGGGAGTATCCGATACGCAGTATTTT.

The rearrangement links TRBV9 to TRBJ1-2, with 7 bases that match TRBD1. CDR1 is SGDLS and CDR2 is YYNGEE in the germline V gene. The CDR3 has 12 residues. V lost 4 bases, J lost 6 bases, and 3 bases stayed unmatched. CDR3 in amino acids: CASSPDRDGYTF. The CDR3 DNA follows: TGTGCCAGCAGCCCCGACAGGGATGGCTACACCTTC.

This sequence joins TRBV6-5 and TRBJ1-1; D call uncertain. Trimming cost V 2 bases and J 1 base, with 5 bases left between them. This CDR3 contains 13 residues. CDR1 and CDR2 (germline): MNHEY, SVGAGI. CDR3 sequence (DNA): TGTGCCAGCAGTTACCAGAGGAACACTGAAGCTTTCTTT. Translating it yields CASSYQRNTEAFF.

The CDR3, as DNA: TGTGCCAGCAGCACGGGACTAGTACAAGAGACCCAGTACTTC. Protein product: CASSTGLVQETQYF. This chain joins TRBV5-5 and TRBJ2-5, with 8 bases identical to TRBD2. V lost 4 bases and J lost 2; bases outside the gene matches: 4. Germline V gives CDR1 SGHKS, CDR2 YYEKEE (reference sequence). This CDR3 is built from 14 residues.

This clone was picked up a small number of times. V gene TRBV7-9 combines with J gene TRBJ2-2; D not resolved. Trimming removed 4 bases from V and 2 bases from J, with 11 bases in between. CDR1 SEHNR and CDR2 FQNEAQ come from the germline V gene (reference sequence). There are 15 residues in the CDR3. The CDR3 loop reads CASSSRGLNTGELFF. In DNA form, the CDR3 reads TGTGCCAGCAGCTCCCGTGGTCTTAACACCGGGGAGCTGTTTTTT.

V is TRBV19 and J is TRBJ2-7; 10 bases agree with TRBD1. Germline loops: CDR1 LNHDA, CDR2 SQIVND (reference sequence). Trimming cost V 1 base and J 3 bases; bases outside gene matches: 3. The CDR3 has 15 amino acids. The CDR3 bases are TGTGCCAGTAGTATAGGCCGGGACAGGGGCTACGAGCAGTACTTC. Encoded protein: CASSIGRDRGYEQYF.

The genes are TRBV5-1 and TRBJ2-1; 8 bases line up with TRBD1. Germline V lookup: CDR1 SGHRS, CDR2 YFSETQ. The ends lost 2 bases at V and 8 bases at J; junction bases unmatched: 6. The CDR3 runs to 14 residues. CDR3 amino acids: CASSFRGLRDEQFF. Here the CDR3 DNA reads TGCGCCAGCAGCTTCAGGGGGCTCAGGGATGAGCAGTTCTTC.

The genes are TRBV5-1 and TRBJ1-1, with TRBD1 as a possible D gene (5 bases). The CDR3 totals 13 residues. CDR1 and CDR2 from the germline V gene are SGHRS and YFSETQ. Trimming cost V 6 bases and J 6 bases, with 15 bases left between them. The CDR3 sequence is CASKGPGAAEAFF. CDR3 DNA sequence: TGCGCCAGCAAGGGGCCCGGGGCGGCTGAAGCTTTCTTT.

The rearrangement uses TRBV2 and TRBJ2-1, with a possible D match to TRBD2 (5 bases). Trimming removed 1 base at V and 5 bases at J, with 6 bases between. The CDR3 runs 13 residues. CDR1 and CDR2 (germline): SNHLY, FYNNEI. In DNA, the CDR3 is TGTGCCAGCAGTGAAGAGCGGAACAATGAGCAGTTCTTC. Translated, it gives CASSEERNNEQFF. Filled out from reference TRBV2 and TRBJ2-1, the complete variable domain reads EPEVTQTPSHQVTQMGQEVILRCVPISNHLYFYWYRQILGQKVEFLVSFYNNEISEKSEIFDDQFSVERPDGSNFTLKIRSTKLEDSAMYFCASSEERNNEQFFGPGTRLTVL.

This chain links TRBV6-6 with TRBJ2-1; D gene unclear. Between the trimmed V and J ends, which lost 10 bases and 0 bases, there was a span of 10 bases. This CDR3 has 13 amino acids. Germline lookup yields CDR1 MNHNY and CDR2 SVGAGI (reference sequence). The DNA of the CDR3 is TGTGCCACCGGTCGTCTCTCCTACAATGAGCAGTTCTTC. It translates to CATGRLSYNEQFF.

This sequence joins TRBV29-1 and TRBJ2-2; D call uncertain. This CDR3 has 14 residues. Trimming took off 5 bases at V and 2 bases at J, with 12 bases between the two ends. Germline assignment: CDR1 SQVTM and CDR2 ANQGSEA. CDR3 sequence reads: CSVKGPLNTGELFF. The CDR3 nucleotides are TGCAGCGTTAAGGGTCCACTTAACACCGGGGAGCTGTTTTTT.

The V call is TRBV18, the J call TRBJ2-1; TRBD2 matches at 11 bases. Germline CDR1 is KGHSH and CDR2 is LQKENI. V trimming: 1 base; J trimming: 0 bases; junction bases outside the gene matches: 2. CDR3 length: 17 residues. CDR3 DNA sequence: TGTGCCAGCTCACCACGACTAGCGGGGACCTCCTACAATGAGCAGTTCTTC. Translation gives CASSPRLAGTSYNEQFF.

V usage is TRBV7-9 and J usage is TRBJ1-3, with TRBD1 matching 8 bases. Germline CDR1 and CDR2: SEHNR and FQNEAQ (reference sequence). This CDR3 has 16 residues. V lost 5 bases to trimming and J lost 2 bases; unmatched junction nucleotides: 8. CDR3 bases: TGTGCCAGCAGCCCTTGGACAGGGACCGCTGGAAACACCATATATTTT. This sequence encodes CASSPWTGTAGNTIYF.

This clone was recorded once. The J gene is TRBJ1-1, the V gene TRBV5-4, with D possibly being TRBD1 (6 bases). V was pared by 2 bases and J by 6 bases, with 11 bases between. This CDR3 is built from 13 residues. The V gene's germline CDR1 is SGHNT and CDR2 YYREEE (reference sequence). The CDR3, as DNA: TGTGCCAGCAGCTTCGGGGGGCGTGCTGAAGCTTTCTTT. This sequence encodes CASSFGGRAEAFF.